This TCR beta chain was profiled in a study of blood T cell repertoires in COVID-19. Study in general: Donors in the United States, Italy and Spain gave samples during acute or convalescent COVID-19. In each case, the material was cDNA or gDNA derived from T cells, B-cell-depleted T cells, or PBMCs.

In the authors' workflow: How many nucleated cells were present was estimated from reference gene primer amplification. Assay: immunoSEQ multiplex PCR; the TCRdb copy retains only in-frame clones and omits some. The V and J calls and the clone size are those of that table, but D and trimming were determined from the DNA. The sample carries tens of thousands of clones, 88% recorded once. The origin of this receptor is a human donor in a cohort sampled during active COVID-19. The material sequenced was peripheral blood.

The CDR3 region is CASSQGDRREQYF. CDR3 sequence (DNA): TGTGCCAGCAGCCAAGGGGACAGGAGGGAGCAGTACTTC. The chain combines TRBV3-1 (or the pseudogene TRBV3-2) with TRBJ2-7; TRBD1 agrees at 8 bases. This CDR3 has 13 amino acids. After removal of 1 base from V and 7 bases from J, the junction contained 3 bases not matched to a gene. Germline assignment: CDR1 LGHDT and CDR2 YNNKEL (reference sequence).